This T cell receptor (beta chain) is drawn from a study of a mutant IDH1 vaccine in newly diagnosed glioma. Looking at the study overall: At weeks 1, 3, 5, 7, 11, 15, 19 and 23, patients received a vaccination, eight in all. Every participant had undergone radiotherapy, temozolomide, or both before, and most underwent both. Commencement of vaccination occurred 4-6 weeks following radiotherapy alone, or concurrently with temozolomide cycles.

As for this clone: Its antigen is not identified.

Study-level findings and limits: Detectable vaccine-induced immune responses arose in around 93% of patients.

The CDR3 consists of 13 residues. CDR1 and CDR2 from the germline V gene are ENHRY and SYGVKD. Trimming removed 6 bases from V and 0 bases from J, with 6 bases in between. Sequencing was performed with immunoSEQ multiplex PCR; in TCRdb, only in-frame clones are kept and a portion is missing. The table lists approximately 60,000 clones, about 80% of them singletons. Sample time point: week 5, during vaccination. Topical imiquimod was applied with each vaccine dose, which held 300 ug of mutant IDH1 20-mer peptide. The J gene is TRBJ1-3, the V gene TRBV10-3; D not resolved. The clonotype was recovered from a woman aged 18-35 years with glioma. Some clones in this sample may be carry-over from other donors' samples. The sequenced sample was PBMCs, obtained from a glioma patient whose treatment included an IDH1 peptide vaccine. CDR3 protein: CAIRGISGNTIYF. CDR3 sequence (DNA): TGTGCCATCAGGGGAATCTCTGGAAACACCATATATTTT.